This TCR beta chain came from a study of OX40 agonist ivuxolimab in advanced cancers. About this clone itself: This CDR3 is also generated by other DNA sequences in the sample.

Assay used: immunoSEQ multiplex PCR; TCRdb lists only in-frame clones, some missing. The table shows more than 80,000 clones, with just under 95% occurring only once. The CDR3 totals 13 residues. Germline CDR1 and CDR2: SNHLY and FYNNEI. Between the trimmed V and J ends, which lost 6 bases and 4 bases, there was a span of 10 bases. The material was CD4+ or CD8+ T cells sorted from blood, obtained in a trial of the OX40 agonist ivuxolimab. J is TRBJ1-3 and V is TRBV2; D is perhaps TRBD1 (5 bases). The source is an adult with an advanced solid tumor such as melanoma, head and neck, liver or kidney cancer. The CDR3 DNA is TGTGCCAGCAGGACAGACTCCGGAAACACCATATATTTT. Protein product: CASRTDSGNTIYF.